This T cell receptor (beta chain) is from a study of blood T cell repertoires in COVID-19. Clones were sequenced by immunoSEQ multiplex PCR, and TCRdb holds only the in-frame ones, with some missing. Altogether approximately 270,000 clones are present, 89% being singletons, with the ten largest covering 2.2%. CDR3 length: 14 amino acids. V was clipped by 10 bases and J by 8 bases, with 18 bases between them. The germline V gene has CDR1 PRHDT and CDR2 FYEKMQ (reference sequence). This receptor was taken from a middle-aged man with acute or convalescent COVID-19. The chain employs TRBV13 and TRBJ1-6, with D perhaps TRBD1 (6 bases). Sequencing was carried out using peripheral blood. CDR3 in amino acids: CATRGGSGDSPLHF. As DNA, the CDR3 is TGTGCCACCAGGGGAGGGAGTGGTGATTCACCCCTCCACTTT.